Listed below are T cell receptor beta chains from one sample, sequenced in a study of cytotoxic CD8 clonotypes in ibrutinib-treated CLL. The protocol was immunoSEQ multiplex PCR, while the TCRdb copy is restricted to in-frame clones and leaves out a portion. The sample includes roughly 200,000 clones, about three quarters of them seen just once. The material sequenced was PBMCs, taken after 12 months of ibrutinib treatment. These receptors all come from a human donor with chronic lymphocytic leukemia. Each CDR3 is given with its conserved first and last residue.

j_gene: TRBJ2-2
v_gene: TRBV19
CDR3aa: CASSRGQVGTGELFF

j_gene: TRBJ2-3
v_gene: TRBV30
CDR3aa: CAWSNILHRDVAQYF

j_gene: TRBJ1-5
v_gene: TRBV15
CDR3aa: CATSVGERGSNQPQHF

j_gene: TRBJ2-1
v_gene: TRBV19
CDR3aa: CASSILAGGPRDNEQFF

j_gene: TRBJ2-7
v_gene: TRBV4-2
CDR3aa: CASSHRQGAYEQYF

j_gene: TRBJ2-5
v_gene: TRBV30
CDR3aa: CAWSEGTSGGQETQYF

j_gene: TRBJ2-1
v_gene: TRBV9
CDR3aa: CASSVVGVAAPGNEQFF

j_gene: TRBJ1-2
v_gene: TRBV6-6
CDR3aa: CASSYYSDPRSGYTF

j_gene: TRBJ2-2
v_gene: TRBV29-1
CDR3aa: CSVGTSLSTGELFF

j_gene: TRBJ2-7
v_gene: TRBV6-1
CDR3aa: CASSRVVSEQYF

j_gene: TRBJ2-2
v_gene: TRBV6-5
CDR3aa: CASSTGTANTGELFF

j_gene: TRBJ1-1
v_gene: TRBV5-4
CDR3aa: CASSLGMGLTANTEAFF

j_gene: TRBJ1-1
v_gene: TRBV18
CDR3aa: CASSPQGLNTEAFF

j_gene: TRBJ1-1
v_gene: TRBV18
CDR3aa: CASSRSLAGTEAFF

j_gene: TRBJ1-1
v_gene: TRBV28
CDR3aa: CARYGHSRAEAFF

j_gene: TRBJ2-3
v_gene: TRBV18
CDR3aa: CASHKDSRTDTQYF

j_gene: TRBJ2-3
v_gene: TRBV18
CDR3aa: CASSQADTQYF

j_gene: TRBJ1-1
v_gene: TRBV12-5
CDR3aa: CASGLDRVTEAFF

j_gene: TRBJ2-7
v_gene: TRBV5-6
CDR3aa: CASRGMRTVTEQYF

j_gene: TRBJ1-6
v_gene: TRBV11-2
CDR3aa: CASRDGRSALHF

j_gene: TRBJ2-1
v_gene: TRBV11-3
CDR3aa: CASSLGDSVYNEQFF

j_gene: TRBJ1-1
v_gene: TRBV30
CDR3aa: CAWSVLLDGTANTEAFF

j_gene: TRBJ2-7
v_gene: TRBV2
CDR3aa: CASSRGYEQYF

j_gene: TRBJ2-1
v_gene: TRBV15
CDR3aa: CATSRGAYNEQFF

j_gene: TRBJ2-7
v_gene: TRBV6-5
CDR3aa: CASSSQREINYEQYF

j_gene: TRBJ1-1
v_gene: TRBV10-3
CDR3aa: CAISEAGGWNTEAFF

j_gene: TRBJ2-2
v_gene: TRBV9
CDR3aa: CASSGTRSGTGELFF

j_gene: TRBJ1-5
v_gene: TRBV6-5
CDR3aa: CASSYGRGAGQPQHF

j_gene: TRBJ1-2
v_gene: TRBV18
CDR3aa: CASLAGDSSNYGYTF

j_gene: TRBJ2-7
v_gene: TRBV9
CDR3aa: CASSARGNSYEQYF

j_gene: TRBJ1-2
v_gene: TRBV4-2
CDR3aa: CASSQEERGTGYTF

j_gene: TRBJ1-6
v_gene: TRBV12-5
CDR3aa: CASGSGTGVLQRTSSYNSPLHF

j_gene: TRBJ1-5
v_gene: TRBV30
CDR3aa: CAWSSPQGALRNQPQHF

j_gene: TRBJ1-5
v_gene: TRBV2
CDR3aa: CASRNPDSTGRQPQHF